The entry below describes one T cell receptor (beta chain). The specificity of this receptor is unknown. No quality values exist for individual bases; no much larger clone is one base distant. The data belong to a study of blood T cells in healthy people across ages (dated by TCRdb to 2013 to 2016). General notes on the study: In model experiments, template switching captured about one uniquely barcoded TCR beta cDNA molecule for every two T cells. The study measured age-related changes in TCR beta repertoire diversity using deep sequencing normalized with unique cDNA molecular identifiers. The donors were split into four age groups: young (average around 15 years), middle-aged (39), aged (more than 60) and long-lived (approximately 80). To avoid experimental bias, donors of different ages were distributed randomly across sequencing lanes. Two additional independent replicas of 1 million unique cDNA reads from the same blood draw were analyzed for two donors (one aged 18 to 29 and one aged 80 or older). Here is what the overall study found, with its caveats: Because the CMV infection status of the donors was unknown, age-related changes in expanded clonotypes may potentially have been confounded. Compared with the aged group, more naive CD4+ T cells, fewer expanded clones and increased TCR diversity were shown by the long-lived group, suggesting age selection. As age increased, observed TCR beta diversity per million T cells dropped in a roughly linear way, and a significant reduction was already evident by age 40. Because profiling used bulk unsorted PBMCs, naive and antigen-experienced compartments could not be compared conclusively. Observed TCR beta diversity correlated strongly with the percentage of naive T cells measured by flow cytometry. Estimates of total diversity from one million sequenced T cells were regarded as lower bounds and underestimates.

The library was generated by 5' RACE. TCRdb names Illumina HiSeq 2500 as the instrument used. A second PCR of about 6 to 11 cycles was performed with a sample-barcoded 5' primer and a J-beta primer mix. Each TCR beta cDNA molecule received a unique molecular identifier from a template-switch 5' adaptor carrying 12 random nucleotides. Each sample yielded at least 2.5 million CDR3-containing paired-end reads. First-strand cDNA synthesis was performed from all RNA using the Mint cDNA synthesis kit, with priming by a TRBC-specific oligonucleotide. Following uracil-DNA glycosylase treatment, all cDNA underwent a first 18-cycle PCR with the universal primers M1SS and BC2_uni_R. From the authors' description of their analysis: Normalization of each sample was performed by random selection of 1 million high-quality reads, each carrying a distinct molecular identifier. Reads sharing molecular identifiers were discarded rather than binned into consensus sequences. CDR3 identification, clonotype clustering and error correction used MiTCR with a Q25 quality threshold and the strictest error-elimination algorithm. A nonparametric unseen species model using Euler transformation provided a lower-bound estimate of total TCR beta diversity. The public sequencing data were trimmed at Q25 with fastp and processed into clonotypes with MiXCR by TCRdb, which kept only in-frame beta chains. Identical CDR3 protein sequences are pooled into one entry, listed with their most common genes and DNA. TCRdb, not the authors, supplied the V and J calls. The sample includes 890,000 or so distinct CDR3 sequences, with around 62% observed a single time. The top ten clones comprise roughly 25% of the sample.

The donors were roughly 40 Caucasian individuals from Russia, aged 6 to 90 years, who were systemically healthy. About 10 milliliters of peripheral blood were drawn from each donor into EDTA-treated Vacutainer tubes. Ficoll-Paque density-gradient centrifugation was used to isolate PBMCs, with at least 6 million obtained per sample. Trizol reagent was used to extract total RNA from PBMCs, with at least 6 micrograms per sample. For every donor, an aliquot of PBMCs went through flow cytometry to measure the percentages of naive CD45RAhigh/CD27high T cells. Including the terminal cysteine and phenylalanine, the CDR3 comprises 14 residues. The read is trimmed to its CDR3 DNA, 42 bases read in frame from base 1. Looking up the germline V gene yields CDR1 SGHRS and CDR2 YFSETQ. Trimming costs V 5 bases and J 1 base, and their ends lie 12 bases apart.

The clonotype comes from a man aged 30-40 years in good health. Specimen: blood. The chain is made from TRBV5-1 and TRBJ2-5; TRBD1 is perhaps the D gene, given 6 matching bases. CDR3 region: CASSGLTGQETQYF. The DNA reads as follows: TGCGCCAGCAGTGGGCTGACAGGCCAAGAGACCCAGTACTTC.